This T cell receptor (beta chain) was identified in a study of OX40 agonist ivuxolimab in advanced cancers. For context, the study as a whole: Ivuxolimab, which targeted the costimulatory receptor OX40 (CD134), was an agonistic, fully human IgG2 monoclonal antibody. Intravenous ivuxolimab was administered to patients every 2 weeks at six dose levels: 0.01, 0.1, 0.3, 1.5, 3 and 10 mg/kg. Of the 50 to 55 dose-escalation patients, hepatocellular carcinoma was present in some 19, melanoma in roughly 15, renal cell carcinoma in 9 and head and neck cancer in 9. In the dose-escalation cohort, around four fifths of patients were male, and the mean age was 60 years with a range of roughly 20 to 80. Patients were allowed to have had prior anti-PD-1, anti-PD-L1 or anti-CTLA-4 therapy, and 40% of the dose-escalation patients had previously received checkpoint inhibitors. Partial responses occurred in three dose-escalation patients: two with cutaneous melanoma and one with hepatocellular carcinoma. Peripheral TCRbeta sequencing was intended to test whether TCR sequence diversity was altered and clonal T-cell expansion was caused by ivuxolimab. The paper describes the monotherapy dose-escalation part (N of about 55 patients) of the phase I trial of ivuxolimab. What the work shows at the level of the full study, not this receptor alone: Low levels of normalized T-cell clonal expansion were also shown by some nonresponding patients. In partial responders in the 0.1-3.0 mg/kg groups, normalized peripheral clonal expansion was found to be among the lowest, especially among CD8+ T cells. After ivuxolimab, more expanded clones were found on average in CD8+ T cells than in CD4+ T cells. The antigen specificity of the clonally expanded peripheral T cells was not determined. At doses of 0.1 to 3.0 mg/kg, clonal expansion of both CD4+ and CD8+ blood T cells was observed from baseline to week 6.

To sequence the TCRbeta CDR3 region, genomic DNA was isolated from the sorted cells. The immunoSEQ Assay was used to sequence the TCRbeta CDR3 regions. The immuneACCESS repertoire file appears here via TCRdb, limited to in-frame rearrangements. These files lack a portion of the clones; in checked studies, under half of the deficit traces to unresolved V genes, and the cause of the others is not known. Across this sample there are 100,000 to 150,000 clones, with about nine tenths seen only once. The ten most abundant clones make up around 0.84% of the sample. Patients with autoimmune disease history or receiving systemic immunosuppression were excluded from the trial. Peripheral blood for TCR sequencing was collected from all dose cohorts at baseline, on cycle 4 day 1, and on cycle 7 day 1. The samples were drawn from a first-in-human, open-label, multicenter phase I dose-escalation trial of ivuxolimab. The trial enrolled adults with locally advanced or metastatic head and neck squamous cell, hepatocellular, melanoma or renal cell carcinoma. CD4+ and CD8+ T cells were sorted separately from peripheral blood before TCR sequencing.

Trimming at the junction amounts to 3 bases on V and 5 bases on J, and the germline ends lie 19 bases apart. The CDR3 numbers 16 residues from cysteine through phenylalanine. Only the CDR3 region is kept as DNA, spanning 48 bases read in frame from base 1. In the germline V gene, CDR1 corresponds to MGHDK and CDR2 to SYGVNS. As for this clone: The antigen this receptor binds is unknown. Qualities for individual bases were not recorded, and no much larger clone is one base off.

Recombination joined TRBV25-1 with TRBJ2-5, with the D gene not confidently named. The receptor's source is an adult with an advanced solid tumor such as melanoma, head and neck, liver or kidney cancer. Here the sequenced sample was CD4+ or CD8+ T cells sorted from blood, taken in a trial of the OX40 agonist ivuxolimab. The CDR3 here reads CASSDGRPWVGETQYF. The nucleotide sequence is TGTGCCAGCAGTGACGGCCGTCCCTGGGTGGGGGAGACCCAGTACTTC. Reference TRBV25-1 and TRBJ2-5 proteins supply the regions before and after the CDR3; the full variable domain is: EADIYQTPRYLVIGTGKKITLECSQTMGHDKMYWYQQDPGMELHLIHYSYGVNSTEKGDLSSESTVSRIRTEHFPLTLESARPSHTSQYLCASSDGRPWVGETQYFGPGTRLLVL.